This is a list of T cell receptor beta chains from one sample in a study of blood T cell repertoires in COVID-19. Libraries were prepared by immunoSEQ multiplex PCR; TCRdb keeps only in-frame clonotypes and omits some of them. Of 200,000 to 300,000 clones in the sample, approximately 90% were seen once. Sequencing used PBMCs or T cells enriched from blood (not recorded which). These receptors all stem from a man aged 35 to 55 who had recovered from COVID-19. Both conserved end residues are part of each CDR3. Fields, in order: V gene, clone size, J gene, D gene, CDR3 DNA, CDR3 protein. The D gene is left open where the match is weak. A clone size is listed for some rows: how often the clone was seen (once, few, many), or a class if it is expanded.

>TRBV14|NA|TRBJ1-1|NA
TGTGCCAGCAGCCAAGGCGGGATTGAAGCTTTCTTT
CASSQGGIEAFF
>TRBV9|NA|TRBJ1-2|NA
TGTGCCAGCAGCGTAGAGGCGGGTTATAACTATGGCTACACCTTC
CASSVEAGYNYGYTF
>TRBV3-1/TRBV3-2|NA|TRBJ2-5|NA
TGTGCCAGCAGCCAAGAGCAAGGAACCGGAGACGAGACCCAGTACTTC
CASSQEQGTGDETQYF
>TRBV5-1|NA|TRBJ1-3|NA
TGCGCCAGCAGCCTCCAGGGAGGGACACCTGGAAACACCATATATTTT
CASSLQGGTPGNTIYF
>TRBV18|NA|TRBJ1-4|TRBD1
TGTGCCAGCTCACCGACAGGGAATCCGAGCGAAAAACTGTTTTTT
CASSPTGNPSEKLFF
>TRBV20-1|NA|TRBJ2-5|TRBD2
TGCAGTGCTAGTCCTAAGCGGGAGGGCCGACCAGAGACCCAGTACTTC
CSASPKREGRPETQYF
>TRBV11-2|once|TRBJ2-2|NA
TGTGCCAGCAGCCCCCTGGGACAACCGAACACCGGGGAGCTGTTTTTT
CASSPLGQPNTGELFF
>TRBV11-2|NA|TRBJ2-7|TRBD2
TGTGCCAGCAGCTTAGAAGGCGGGAGGGGTAACTACGAGCAGTACTTC
CASSLEGGRGNYEQYF
>TRBV3-1/TRBV3-2|NA|TRBJ2-7|TRBD2
TGTGCCAGCAGCCAAGAACCTAGACTAGCGGGAGTAGGATACGAGCAGTACTTC
CASSQEPRLAGVGYEQYF
>TRBV4-2|NA|TRBJ2-1|TRBD2
TGTGCCAGCAGCCAAGAGTCCTCTAGCGGGGGGGCAAATGAGCAGTTCTTC
CASSQESSSGGANEQFF
>TRBV30|NA|TRBJ2-7|TRBD1
TGTGCCTGGAGCGGACAGGGGGACGAGCAGTACTTC
CAWSGQGDEQYF
>TRBV28|NA|TRBJ1-3|NA
TGTGCCAGCAGTTTGGGAGTTCACTCTGGAAACACCATATATTTT
CASSLGVHSGNTIYF
>TRBV7-9|NA|TRBJ1-1|TRBD1
TGTGCCAGCAGCTTAAACAGGGGAGAAGCTTTCTTT
CASSLNRGEAFF
>TRBV7-2|NA|TRBJ1-5|NA
TGTGCCAGCAGCTCAGCTGGTGTCGGGGGGTCCCAGCATTTT
CASSSAGVGGSQHF
>TRBV3-1/TRBV3-2|NA|TRBJ2-1|TRBD2
TGTGCCAGCAGCCACTATGCGCCCACTCTAGCGGGGCCAAGCCTGCCCAATGAGCAGTTCTTC
CASSHYAPTLAGPSLPNEQFF
>TRBV29-1|NA|TRBJ1-1|NA
TGCAGCGTTGACGTGACAGGAACCGAAGCTTTCTTT
CSVDVTGTEAFF
>TRBV4-3|NA|TRBJ1-2|TRBD1
TGCGCCAGCAGCCCACGACCTGGGACAGGGTCTGGCTACACCTTC
CASSPRPGTGSGYTF
>TRBV6-5|NA|TRBJ1-2|NA
TGTGCCAGCAGGGCACCGGGTCGAAACTATGGCTACACCTTC
CASRAPGRNYGYTF
>TRBV5-4|NA|TRBJ2-1|TRBD2
TGTGCCAGCAGCTTGGAACTAGCGGCCTACAATGAGCAGTTCTTC
CASSLELAAYNEQFF
>TRBV11-3|NA|TRBJ2-1|NA
TGTGCCAGCAGCGGCGGTACTTACAATGAGCAGTTCTTC
CASSGGTYNEQFF
>TRBV27|NA|TRBJ1-6|TRBD1
TGTGCCAGCAGTTCCCGGGACAGCTATAATTCACCCCTCCACTTT
CASSSRDSYNSPLHF
>TRBV3-1/TRBV3-2|few|TRBJ1-1|TRBD1
TGTGCCAGCAGCCAAACAGGGGGCGAGACTGAAGCTTTCTTT
CASSQTGGETEAFF